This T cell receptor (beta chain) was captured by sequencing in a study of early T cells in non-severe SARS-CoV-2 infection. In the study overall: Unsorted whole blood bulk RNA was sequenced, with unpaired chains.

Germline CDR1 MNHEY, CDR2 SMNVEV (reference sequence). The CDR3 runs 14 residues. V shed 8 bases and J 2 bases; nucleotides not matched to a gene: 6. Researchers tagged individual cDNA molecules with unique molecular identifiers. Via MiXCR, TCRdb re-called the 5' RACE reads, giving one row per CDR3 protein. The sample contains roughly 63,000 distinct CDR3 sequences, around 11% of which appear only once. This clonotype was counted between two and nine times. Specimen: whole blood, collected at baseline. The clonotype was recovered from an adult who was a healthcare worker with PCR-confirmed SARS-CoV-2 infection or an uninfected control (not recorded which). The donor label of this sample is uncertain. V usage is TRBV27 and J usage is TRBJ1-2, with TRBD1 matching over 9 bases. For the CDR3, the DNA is TGTGCCAGCGGGACAGGGCCTCTCAACTATGGCTACACCTTC. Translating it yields CASGTGPLNYGYTF.